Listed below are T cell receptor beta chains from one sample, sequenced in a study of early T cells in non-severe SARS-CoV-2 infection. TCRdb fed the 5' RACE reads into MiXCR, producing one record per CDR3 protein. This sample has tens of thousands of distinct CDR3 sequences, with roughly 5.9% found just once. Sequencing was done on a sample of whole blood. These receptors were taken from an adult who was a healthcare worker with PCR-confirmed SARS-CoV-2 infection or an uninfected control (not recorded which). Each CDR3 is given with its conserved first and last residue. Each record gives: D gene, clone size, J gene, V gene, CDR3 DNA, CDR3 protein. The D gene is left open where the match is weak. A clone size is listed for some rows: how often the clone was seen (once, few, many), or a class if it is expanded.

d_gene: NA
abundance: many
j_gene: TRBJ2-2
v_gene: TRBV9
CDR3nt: TGTGCCAGCAGCCTTACCGGTATGACCGGGGAGCTGTTTTTT
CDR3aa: CASSLTGMTGELFF

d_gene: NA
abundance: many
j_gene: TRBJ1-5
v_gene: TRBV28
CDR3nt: TGTGCCAGCAGTTTATTCTCCCTTCGGGACGGCAATCAGCCCCAGCATTTT
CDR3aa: CASSLFSLRDGNQPQHF

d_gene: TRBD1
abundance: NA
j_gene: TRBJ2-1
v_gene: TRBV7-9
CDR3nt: TGTGCCAGCAGCTTATTCGGGGCAGGGGGTAACAATGAGCAGTTCTTC
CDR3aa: CASSLFGAGGNNEQFF

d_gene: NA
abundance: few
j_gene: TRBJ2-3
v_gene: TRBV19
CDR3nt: TGTGCCACCCAACCCGGGGGGCTAGCAGATACGCAGTATTTT
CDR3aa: CATQPGGLADTQYF

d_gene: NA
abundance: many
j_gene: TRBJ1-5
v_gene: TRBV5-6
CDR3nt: TGTGCCAGCAGCCAGACAGCGGGTAGCAATCAGCCCCAGCATTTT
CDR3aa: CASSQTAGSNQPQHF

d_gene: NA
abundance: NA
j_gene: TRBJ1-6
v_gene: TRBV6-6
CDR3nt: TGTGCCAGCCGGGGGATCCATTATTCACCCCTCCACTTT
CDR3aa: CASRGIHYSPLHF

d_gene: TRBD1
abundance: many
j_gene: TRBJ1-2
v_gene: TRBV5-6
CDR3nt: TGTGCCAGCAGCTCAGGACAGGGCCAATATGGCTACACCTTC
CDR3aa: CASSSGQGQYGYTF

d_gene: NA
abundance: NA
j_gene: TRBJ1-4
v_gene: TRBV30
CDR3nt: TGTGCCTGGAGTGAACAGGGCGGCAAACTGTTTTTT
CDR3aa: CAWSEQGGKLFF

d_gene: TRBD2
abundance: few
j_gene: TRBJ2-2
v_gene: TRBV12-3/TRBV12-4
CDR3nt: TGTGCCAGCAGACACCTAGCGGGAGGCCCCGGGGAGCTGTTTTTT
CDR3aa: CASRHLAGGPGELFF

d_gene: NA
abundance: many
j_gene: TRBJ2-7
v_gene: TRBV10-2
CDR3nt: TGCGCCAGCAGGACCGGGACACCGTACGAGCAGTACTTC
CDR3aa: CASRTGTPYEQYF

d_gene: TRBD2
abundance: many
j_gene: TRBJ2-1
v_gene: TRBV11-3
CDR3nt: TGTGCCAGCAGCTTGGGACTAGCATTTAATGAGCAGTTCTTC
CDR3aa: CASSLGLAFNEQFF

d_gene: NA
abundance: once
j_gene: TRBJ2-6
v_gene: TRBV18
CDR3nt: TGTGCCAGCTCACCGTTGGGGGGAACGGGTGCTGGGGCCAACGTCCTGACTTTC
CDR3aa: CASSPLGGTGAGANVLTF

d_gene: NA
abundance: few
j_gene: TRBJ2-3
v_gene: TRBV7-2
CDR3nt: TGTGCCAGCAGCTTGGTTGGGAGTAGGGGGACGGATACGCAGTATTTT
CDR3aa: CASSLVGSRGTDTQYF

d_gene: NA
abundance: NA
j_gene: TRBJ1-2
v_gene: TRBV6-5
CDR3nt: TGTGCCAGCACCCGGCGTAACTATGGCTACACCTTC
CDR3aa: CASTRRNYGYTF

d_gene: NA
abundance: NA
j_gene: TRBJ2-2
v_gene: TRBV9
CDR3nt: TGTGCCAGCAGCGTAGCGTCTGCGCGTATATCTGGGGAGCTGTTTTTT
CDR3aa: CASSVASARISGELFF

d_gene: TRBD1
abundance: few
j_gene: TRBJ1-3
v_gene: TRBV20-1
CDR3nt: TGCAGTGCTGCCAGGGGGTTCTCTGGAAACACCATATATTTT
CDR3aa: CSAARGFSGNTIYF

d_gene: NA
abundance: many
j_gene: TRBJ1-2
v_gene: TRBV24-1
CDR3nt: TGTGCCACCAGTGATAGTACCAGGGAGGCGGCTAACTATGGCTACACCTTC
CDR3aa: CATSDSTREAANYGYTF

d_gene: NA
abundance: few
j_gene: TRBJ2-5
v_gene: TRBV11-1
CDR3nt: TGTGCCAGCAGCGACAGCCCGGAGATCCAAGAGACCCAGTACTTC
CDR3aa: CASSDSPEIQETQYF

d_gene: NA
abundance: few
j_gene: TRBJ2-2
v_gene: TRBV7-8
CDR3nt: TGTGCCAGCAGCTTAGTATTCAGGGACGATCCCGGGGAGCTGTTTTTT
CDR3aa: CASSLVFRDDPGELFF

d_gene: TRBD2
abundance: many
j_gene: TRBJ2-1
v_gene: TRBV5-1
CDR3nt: TGCGCCAGCAGCCCCACCGTTGTTAGCGGGAGTTACAATGAGCAGTTCTTC
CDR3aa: CASSPTVVSGSYNEQFF

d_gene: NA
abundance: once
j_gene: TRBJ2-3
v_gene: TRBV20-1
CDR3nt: TGCAGTGCCCGGGGTTCGGCGGATACGCAGTATTTT
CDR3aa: CSARGSADTQYF

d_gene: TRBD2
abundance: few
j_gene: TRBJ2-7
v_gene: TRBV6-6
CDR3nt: TGTGCCAGCAGCCGAACTAGCGACTCCTACGAGCAGTACTTC
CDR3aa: CASSRTSDSYEQYF

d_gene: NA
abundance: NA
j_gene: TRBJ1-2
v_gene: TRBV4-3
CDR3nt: TGCGCCAGCAGCCAAGATGTCACCGTAATCTATGGCTACACCTTC
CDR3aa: CASSQDVTVIYGYTF

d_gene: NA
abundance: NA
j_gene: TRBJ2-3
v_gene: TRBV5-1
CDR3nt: TGCGCCAGCAGCACCCTGAGGTCCGATACGCAGTATTTT
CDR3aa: CASSTLRSDTQYF

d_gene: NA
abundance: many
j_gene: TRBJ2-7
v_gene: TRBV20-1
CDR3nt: TGCAGTGCTGACGACGAGGCAGGGAGAGAGCAGTACTTC
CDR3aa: CSADDEAGREQYF

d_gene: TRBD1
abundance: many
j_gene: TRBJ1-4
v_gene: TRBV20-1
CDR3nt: TGCAGTGCACACAGGGGAAATGAAAAACTGTTTTTT
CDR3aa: CSAHRGNEKLFF

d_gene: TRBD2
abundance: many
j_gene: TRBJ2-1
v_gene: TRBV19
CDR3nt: TGTGCCAGTAGTGGGAGGGCCCTAGCGGGGGGCTCCTACAATGAGCAGTTCTTC
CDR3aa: CASSGRALAGGSYNEQFF

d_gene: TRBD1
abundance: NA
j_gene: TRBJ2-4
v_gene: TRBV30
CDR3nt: TGTGCCTGGAGTGCTAGGGACAGGGGTAGAGGCATTCAGTACTTC
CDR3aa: CAWSARDRGRGIQYF

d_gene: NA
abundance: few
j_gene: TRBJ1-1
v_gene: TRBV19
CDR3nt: TGTGCCTCATCTGACAGACCGAACACTGAAGCTTTCTTT
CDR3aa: CASSDRPNTEAFF

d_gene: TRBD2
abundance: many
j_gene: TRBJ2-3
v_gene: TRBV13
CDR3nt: TGTGCCAGCAGCTTGTCTGCGGGAGGAGATACGCAGTATTTT
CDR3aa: CASSLSAGGDTQYF

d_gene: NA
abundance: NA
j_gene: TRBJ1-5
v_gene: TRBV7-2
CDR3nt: TGTGCCAGCAGCTTAGCCGTGGACTATCAGCCCCAGCATTTT
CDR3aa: CASSLAVDYQPQHF

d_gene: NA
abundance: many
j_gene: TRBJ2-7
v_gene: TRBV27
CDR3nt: TGTGCCAGCAGTTTCGCGGGGGCCTCCTACGAGCAGTACTTC
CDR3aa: CASSFAGASYEQYF

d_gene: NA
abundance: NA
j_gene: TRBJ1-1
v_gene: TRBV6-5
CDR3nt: TGTGCCAGCAGTTACGACTCCCTGAACACTGAAGCTTTCTTT
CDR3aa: CASSYDSLNTEAFF

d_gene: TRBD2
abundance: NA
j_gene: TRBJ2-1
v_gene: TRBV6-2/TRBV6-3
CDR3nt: TGTGCCAGCACCCTCAGGGGGGCCGGGACTAGCCCCGGTGAGCAGTTCTTC
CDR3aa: CASTLRGAGTSPGEQFF

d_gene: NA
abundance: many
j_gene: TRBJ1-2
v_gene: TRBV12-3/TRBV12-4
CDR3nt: TGTGCCAGCACCCGGCGGGGCCGCACTGCTAACTATGGCTACACCTTC
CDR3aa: CASTRRGRTANYGYTF

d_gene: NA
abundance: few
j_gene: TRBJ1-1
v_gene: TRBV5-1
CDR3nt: TGCGCCAGCAGCTTGGCCCAGGGCTTCGGGACTGAAGCTTTCTTT
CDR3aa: CASSLAQGFGTEAFF

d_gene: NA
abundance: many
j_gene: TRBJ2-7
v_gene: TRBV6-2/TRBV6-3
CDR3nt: TGTGCCAGCAGTCCGACGGAATCCTACGAGCAGTACTTC
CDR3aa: CASSPTESYEQYF

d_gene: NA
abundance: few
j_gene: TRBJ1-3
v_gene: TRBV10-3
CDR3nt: TGTGCCACCTCCTCTGGAAACACCATATATTTT
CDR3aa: CATSSGNTIYF

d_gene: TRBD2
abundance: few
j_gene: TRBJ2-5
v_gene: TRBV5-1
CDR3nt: TGCGCCAGCAGCTTGGTACCTAGCGGGAGAGAGACCCAGTACTTC
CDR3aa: CASSLVPSGRETQYF

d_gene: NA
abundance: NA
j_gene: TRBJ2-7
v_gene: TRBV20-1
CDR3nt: TGCAGTGCTAGCAGGGACAACTACGAGCAGTACTTC
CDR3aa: CSASRDNYEQYF

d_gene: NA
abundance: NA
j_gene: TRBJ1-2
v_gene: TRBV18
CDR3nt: TGTGCCAGCTCGCCTTCACCACCCGCCGCCTATGGCTACACCTTC
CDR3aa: CASSPSPPAAYGYTF

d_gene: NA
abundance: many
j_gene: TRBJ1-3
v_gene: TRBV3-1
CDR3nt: TGTGCCAGCAGCCAAGGGGTCTCACTCGTCTCTGGAAACACCATATATTTT
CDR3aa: CASSQGVSLVSGNTIYF

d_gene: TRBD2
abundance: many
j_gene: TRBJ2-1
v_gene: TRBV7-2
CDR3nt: TGTGCCAGCAGCCCTACTAGCGCGAGCTCCTACAATGAGCAGTTCTTC
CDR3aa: CASSPTSASSYNEQFF

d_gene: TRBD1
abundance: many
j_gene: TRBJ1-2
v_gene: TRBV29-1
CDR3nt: TGCAGCGAACGGACAGGCTATGGCTACACCTTC
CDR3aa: CSERTGYGYTF